The clone carrying this TCR beta chain was picked up a small number of times. No antigen is known for it. As for time point: sample taken at primary tumor resection. The sequenced material consisted of unsorted whole RNA from tumor, nontumor lung or frozen PBMC. The cohort: 70 to 75 early-stage, untreated non-small cell lung cancer patients. Every individual TCR cDNA molecule carried its own unique molecular identifier, which allowed correction of PCR and sequencing errors. One entry per CDR3 protein, called by TCRdb with MiXCR from the 5' RACE reads. The data contain approximately 25,000 distinct CDR3 sequences, more than 6.5% of them singletons. These data are taken from a study of spatial heterogeneity in lung cancer. Study at large: Consistently, beta-chain sequences turned up in larger numbers than alpha-chain sequences did.

Study-level points and caveats: In blood, ubiquitous expanded tumor TCRs appeared more at resection than follow-up.

Trimming removed 0 bases from V and 3 bases from J, with 14 bases in between. CDR1 is GTSNPN and CDR2 is SVGIG in the germline V gene (reference sequence). This CDR3 region has 15 residues. The source is a male donor with early-stage non-small cell lung cancer. The chain has TRBV30 and TRBJ1-1; D possibly corresponds to TRBD1 (6 bases). Sequences were derived from PBMCs, sampled at surgery. CDR3 coding DNA: TGTGCCTGGAGTGTACTGGGCAGGGGAGACACTGAAGCTTTCTTT. Translated: CAWSVLGRGDTEAFF.